Presented here are 20 T cell receptor beta chains from one specimen sequenced in a study of post-analysis software for immune sequencing data. Findings of the study overall: In patients, TRBV5-6, TRBV5-1 and TRBV20-1 belonged to four or five TRBV segments found more frequently than in controls.

Unique-molecular-identifier-tagged TCR beta cDNA libraries were used. Each CDR3 protein is one row after TCRdb ran MiXCR on the PCR reads. The data contain around 180,000 distinct CDR3 sequences, 30% of them singletons. No antigen has been assigned to these receptors. The sequencing sample was made of blood. These receptors were taken from a girl aged 10-17 years with multiple sclerosis.

This clonotype appeared a single time. A clone one base away is much larger, so this may be a read error. This rearrangement joins TRBV4-2 to TRBJ2-1; 10 bases match TRBD2. CDR1 is LGHNA and CDR2 is YNFKEQ in the germline V gene. The length of the CDR3 is 17 residues. The CDR3 DNA follows: TGTGCCAGCAGCCAAGATCCAGAGCGGGAGGGTGGCAATGAGCAGGTCTTC. This translates into CASSQDPEREGGNEQVF.

Worth noting for this clonotype: Given a much more abundant clone one base away, this may be a read error. The chain has TRBV29-1 and TRBJ1-5; no clear D. V lost 4 bases and J lost 6, with 13 bases in between. This CDR3 region has 13 residues. Germline V CDR1 and CDR2: SQVTM, ANQGSEA. CDR3 in amino acids: CSVVWSQGQPQHF. CDR3 DNA sequence: TGCAGCGTTGTATGGAGCCAAGGTCAGCCCCAGCATTTT.

This clonotype was seen a handful of times. V gene TRBV7-9 combines with J gene TRBJ2-1; D possibly corresponds to TRBD2 (6 bases). The CDR3 consists of 13 residues. CDR1 is SEHNR and CDR2 is FQNEAQ in the germline V gene (reference sequence). The V and J ends lost 5 bases and 5 bases respectively, with 10 bases between them. The CDR3 sequence is CASSLVADNEQFF. Here the CDR3 DNA reads TGTGCCAGCAGCCTGGTAGCGGACAATGAGCAGTTCTTC.

This clonotype showed up many times. The V and J genes are TRBV29-1 and TRBJ2-7; 15 nucleotides agree with TRBD2. The CDR3 has 17 amino acids. CDR1 and CDR2 (germline): SQVTM, ANQGSEA. The CDR3 sequence is CSAEGTSGRSSSYEQYF. The CDR3 DNA reads TGCAGTGCGGAAGGGACTAGCGGGAGGTCGAGCTCCTACGAGCAGTACTTC.

In nucleotides, the CDR3 is TGTGCCAGTACCACAGGGGCTGGAAACACCATATATTTT. This translates into CASTTGAGNTIYF. The chain carries TRBV2 and TRBJ1-3; 7 bases map to TRBD1. Germline lookup yields CDR1 SNHLY and CDR2 FYNNEI. Germline trimming cut 9 bases from V and 2 bases from J; bases unmatched to any gene: 4. This CDR3 has 13 residues.

Regarding this clonotype: This is likely a read error, given that the CDR3 carries no conserved phenylalanine or tryptophan at its end. The chain uses TRBV5-1 and TRBJ1-5, with unresolved D. Germline CDR1 is SGHRS and CDR2 is YFSETQ. The germline V and J ends were trimmed by 4 bases and 0 bases, with 17 bases remaining between them. This CDR3 spans 17 amino acids. The CDR3 nucleotides read TGCGCCAGCAGCCCCGGACTCTCCCTTCATAGCAATCAGCCCCAGCATGTT. This sequence encodes CASSPGLSLHSNQPQHV.

This clonotype was seen ten or more times. V gene TRBV20-1 combines with J gene TRBJ2-5; 12 bases map to TRBD2. V was clipped by 6 bases and J by 3 bases; unmatched bases: 8. The CDR3 has 15 residues. Per the germline V gene, CDR1 is DFQATT and CDR2 is SNEGSKA (reference sequence). The CDR3 is CSATQPSGREETQYF. In nucleotides, the CDR3 is TGCAGTGCAACCCAGCCTAGCGGGAGGGAAGAGACCCAGTACTTC.

This clonotype was seen repeatedly, ten times or more. The chain links TRBV5-1 to TRBJ2-7; D unclear. This CDR3 has 15 amino acids. Trimming left V 0 bases short and J 7 bases short, with 17 bases between. The V gene's germline CDR1 is SGHRS and CDR2 YFSETQ. For the CDR3, the DNA is TGCGCCAGCAGCTTGGAACCAACCTCTAGTAAAGAGCAGTACTTC. This gives the protein CASSLEPTSSKEQYF.

This clonotype appeared many times. V and J are TRBV6-6 and TRBJ2-7, with D maybe TRBD1 (6 bases). The CDR3 runs 16 residues. V lost 0 bases and J lost 0, with 12 bases in between. From germline, CDR1 is MNHNY and CDR2 SVGAGI (reference sequence). The CDR3 reads CASSYSGQRSSYEQYF. The CDR3 coding sequence is TGTGCCAGCAGTTACTCCGGACAGCGAAGCTCCTACGAGCAGTACTTC.

This clonotype was observed many times. The V and J genes are TRBV4-1 and TRBJ2-1; 8 nucleotides agree with TRBD2. CDR3 length equals 15 residues. The ends lost 3 bases at V and 0 bases at J; junction bases unmatched: 1. The germline V gene encodes CDR1 MGHRA and CDR2 YSYEKL. The CDR3 reads CASSQSGSSYNEQFF. CDR3 coding DNA: TGCGCCAGCAGCCAGAGCGGGAGCTCCTACAATGAGCAGTTCTTC.

The CDR3 loop reads CASTATGYEQYF. In DNA, the CDR3 is TGTGCCAGCACCGCGACAGGGTACGAGCAGTACTTC. This chain connects TRBV28 to TRBJ2-5, with TRBD1 matching over 7 bases. TRBJ2-7 matches the DNA end more closely, so the J call is doubtful. This CDR3 is 12 amino acids long. The germline gives CDR1 MDHEN, CDR2 SYDVKM.

This clonotype has a single count. The chain employs TRBV27 and TRBJ2-4; 12 bases align to TRBD2. Losses at the gene ends were 5 bases for V and 6 bases for J; bases not matched to a gene: 17. The germline V gene has CDR1 MNHEY and CDR2 SMNVEV (reference sequence). The CDR3 sequence is 19 residues long. The CDR3 reads CASSPPPGLAGKVGNIQYF. The CDR3 bases are TGTGCCAGCAGTCCGCCCCCAGGACTAGCGGGAAAAGTAGGAAACATTCAGTACTTC.

This clonotype was recorded a few times. The V gene is TRBV12-3 or TRBV12-4, the J gene TRBJ2-2, with 7 bases aligning to TRBD1. The CDR3 contains 15 residues. The junction had 6 bases not matched to a gene; V was cut back by 7 bases and J by 1 base. The CDR3 DNA is TGTGCCAGCACCGTGACAGGGAAGAACACCGGGGAGCTGTTTTTT. Translation: CASTVTGKNTGELFF.

At least ten counts were recorded for this clonotype. The chain has TRBV5-6 and TRBJ2-7; D ambiguous. Per germline, CDR1 SGHDT and CDR2 YYEEEE. V lost 1 base and J 3 bases, leaving 2 bases between the germline ends. The CDR3 sequence is 11 residues long. The CDR3 sequence is CASSLFYEQYF. The CDR3 DNA follows: TGTGCCAGCAGCTTGTTCTACGAGCAGTACTTC.

V and J are TRBV12-3 or TRBV12-4 and TRBJ1-2; D might be TRBD1 (6 bases). This CDR3 is 14 amino acids long. Trimming removed 6 bases from V and 8 bases from J, with 19 bases in between. CDR3 protein: CASRVSGDKDGYTF. CDR3 nucleotide sequence: TGTGCCAGCAGAGTTAGCGGGGACAAGGACGGCTACACCTTC.

This clonotype occurred many times. J is TRBJ2-5 and V is TRBV7-9; weak D call: TRBD2 (5 bases). The CDR3 has 13 amino acids. The germline V gene has CDR1 SEHNR and CDR2 FQNEAQ (reference sequence). Between the trimmed V and J ends, which lost 8 bases and 3 bases, there was a span of 13 bases. The CDR3 loop is CASLFVGEETQYF. The CDR3 nucleotides are TGTGCCAGCCTATTTGTGGGAGAAGAGACCCAGTACTTC. Using reference TRBV7-9 and TRBJ2-5 for the parts outside the CDR3, the full variable domain is DTGVSQNPRHKITKRGQNVTFRCDPISEHNRLYWYRQTLGQGPEFLTYFQNEAQLEKSRLLSDRFSAERPKGSFSTLEIQRTEQGDSAMYLCASLFVGEETQYFGPGTRLLVL.

This clonotype showed up just once. The germline gene is not matched at one end of the junction; a read error may be the cause. The chain couples TRBV5-5 to TRBJ1-2, with D hard to call. The germline CDR1 and CDR2 sequences are SGHKS and YYEKEE (reference sequence). CDR3 length: 15 residues. CDR3 in DNA: TGTGCCTGCAGCCTCGAACTCTCAGTTACCTATGGCTACACCTTC. Its translation is CACSLELSVTYGYTF.

Many counts were recorded for this clonotype. V and J are TRBV29-1 and TRBJ2-7; no clear D. CDR3 length equals 12 residues. The V and J ends lost 4 bases and 2 bases respectively, with 9 bases between them. Germline V lookup: CDR1 SQVTM, CDR2 ANQGSEA. CDR3 in DNA: TGCAGCGTTGTGGATAATGCCTACGAGCAGTACTTC. It encodes CSVVDNAYEQYF.

This clonotype was observed at least ten times. This chain links TRBV3-1 with TRBJ1-2; possible D gene TRBD1, 6 bases. The CDR3 consists of 17 residues. The germline CDR1 and CDR2 sequences are LGHDT and YNNKEL (reference sequence). Trimming shortened V by 1 base and J by 3 bases, and 18 bases separated the two germline ends. CDR3 sequence: CASSQGGGSGAYYGYTF. The CDR3 DNA reads as TGTGCCAGCAGCCAAGGAGGGGGGTCAGGGGCTTACTATGGCTACACCTTC.

This clonotype was observed many times. V is TRBV28 and J is TRBJ2-7; 13 bases agree with TRBD2. Unmatched junction bases numbered 7, after V lost 1 base and J lost 7 bases. The CDR3 loop spans 16 amino acids. Germline CDR1 is MDHEN and CDR2 is SYDVKM. The CDR3 region has the DNA TGTGCCAGCAGTTTATCCGGGACTAGCGGGATAAAGGAGCAGTACTTC. It yields the protein CASSLSGTSGIKEQYF.